A single T cell receptor beta chain is shown here with its context. This sample was taken from a study of blood T cell repertoires in COVID-19. The authors' processing: Amplification from reference gene primers served as the basis for estimated nucleated cell counts. TCRdb's table, derived via immunoSEQ multiplex PCR, lists solely in-frame clones and lacks some. The DNA was the basis for D and trimming; V, J and clone size are from that table. The sample shows 65,000 to 90,000 clones, about 87% of them seen only once. V lost 2 bases and J 2 bases, leaving 7 bases between the germline ends. In germline, CDR1 is SGHTA, CDR2 FQGTGA. The CDR3 totals 14 residues.

Sequenced: peripheral blood. The chain joins TRBV7-3 to TRBJ1-5; maybe TRBD1 (5 bases). This clonotype was sampled from a woman of 80 years or more with acute or convalescent COVID-19. CDR3 nucleotide sequence: TGTGCCAGCAGCTTAGGAGGGGGCAATCAGCCCCAGCATTTT. Translation: CASSLGGGNQPQHF. Full variable domain (missing parts from reference TRBV7-3 and TRBJ1-5): GAGVSQTPSNKVTEKGKYVELRCDPISGHTALYWYRQSLGQGPEFLIYFQGTGAADDSGLPNDRFFAVRPEGSVSTLKIQRTERGDSAVYLCASSLGGGNQPQHFGDGTRLSIL.